This T cell receptor (beta chain) was sequenced during a study of beta chain features in type 1 diabetes. Background on the study: In age, gender and cell yields, patients were similar to healthy donors. Study observations and caveats: A closer apparent resemblance between naive, central memory and Treg TCRB repertoires was seen in patients than in healthy donors. Shortening that was moderate but significant affected the TCRB CDR3s of Type 1 diabetes patients in all four CD4+ subsets.

This clone was picked up a small number of times. The antigen is unknown. Sequenced material consisted of expressed TCRB transcripts (all of the isolated RNA was reverse transcribed). Using immunoSEQ multiplex PCR, the repertoire was profiled, and TCRdb retains in-frame clones only, with some absent. The sample lists about 230,000 clones; 16% were seen once. V gave up 2 bases and J gave up 3 bases, with 12 bases separating them. Germline V gene lookup returns CDR1 MDHEN and CDR2 SYDVKM. The CDR3 is 15 amino acids. Purity above 98% was achieved in all sorted populations. This chain uses TRBV28 with TRBJ2-3; maybe TRBD1 (5 bases). The sequenced sample consisted of naive CD4+ T cells from blood. This clonotype was sampled from a man aged 25 to 45 with type 1 diabetes. In DNA form, the CDR3 reads TGTGCCAGCAGTTTAGCAGGGATTGGTACAGATACGCAGTATTTT. Its translation: CASSLAGIGTDTQYF.